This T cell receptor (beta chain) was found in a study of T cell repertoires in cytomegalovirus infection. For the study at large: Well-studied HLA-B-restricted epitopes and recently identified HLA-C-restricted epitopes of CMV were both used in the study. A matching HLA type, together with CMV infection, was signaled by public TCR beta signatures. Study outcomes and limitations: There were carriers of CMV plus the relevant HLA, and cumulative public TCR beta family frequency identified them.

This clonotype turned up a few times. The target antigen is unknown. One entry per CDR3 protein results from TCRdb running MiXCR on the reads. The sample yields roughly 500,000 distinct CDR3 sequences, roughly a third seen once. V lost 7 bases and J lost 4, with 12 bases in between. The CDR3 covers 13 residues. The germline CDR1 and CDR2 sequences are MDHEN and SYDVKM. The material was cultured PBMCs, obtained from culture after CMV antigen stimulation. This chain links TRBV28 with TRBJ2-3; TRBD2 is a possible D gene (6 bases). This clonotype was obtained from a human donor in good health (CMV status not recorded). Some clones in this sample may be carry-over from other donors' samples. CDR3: CASTVGSADTQYF. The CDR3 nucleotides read TGTGCCAGCACAGTCGGGAGTGCAGATACGCAGTATTTT.